These T cell receptor beta chains were read from a single sample in a study of OX40 agonist ivuxolimab in advanced cancers. Sequenced by immunoSEQ multiplex PCR; TCRdb stores in-frame clones only, minus some. Here the sample spans 9,800 or so clones, roughly 90% being singletons. This specimen was CD4+ or CD8+ T cells sorted from blood, taken in a trial of the OX40 agonist ivuxolimab. The receptors were gathered from an adult with an advanced solid tumor such as melanoma, head and neck, liver or kidney cancer. Both conserved end residues are part of each CDR3. The D gene is left open where the match is weak. Only some rows state a clone size, as once, few, many or a class for expanded clones.

.	once	TRBV15	TRBJ2-7	CATSRDRYEQYF	TGTGCCACCAGCAGAGATCGTTACGAGCAGTACTTC
.	.	TRBV7-9	TRBJ2-6	CASSLGRGPSSGANVLTF	TGTGCCAGCAGCTTAGGTAGGGGCCCCAGCTCTGGGGCCAACGTCCTGACTTTC
.	.	TRBV7-8	TRBJ2-7	CASSFTTLGEQYF	TGTGCCAGCAGCTTTACTACCCTCGGGGAGCAGTACTTC
.	.	TRBV6-1	TRBJ1-5	CASSDLRRAEDYSNQPQHF	TGTGCCAGCAGTGACCTTCGACGGGCAGAAGATTATAGCAATCAGCCCCAGCATTTT
TRBD2	once	TRBV10-2	TRBJ2-7	CASRRLADSYEQYF	TGCGCCAGCAGGAGACTAGCGGATTCCTACGAGCAGTACTTC
TRBD1	once	TRBV6-6	TRBJ2-7	CASSYLGTVSSYEQYF	TGTGCCAGCAGTTACCTCGGGACAGTTAGCTCCTACGAGCAGTACTTC
.	.	TRBV11-2	TRBJ1-2	CASSWEADGYTF	TGTGCCAGCAGCTGGGAGGCTGATGGCTACACCTTC
.	.	TRBV5-1	TRBJ2-5	CASSLAGSQETQYF	TGCGCCAGCAGCTTGGCAGGCAGCCAAGAGACCCAGTACTTC
.	.	TRBV14	TRBJ1-1	CASSQRGKAFF	TGTGCCAGCAGCCAACGGGGTAAAGCTTTCTTT
.	.	TRBV6-1	TRBJ1-6	CASSDTYNSPLHF	TGTGCCAGCAGTGACACCTATAATTCACCCCTCCACTTT
TRBD1	.	TRBV28	TRBJ1-1	CASTTTGAPIQRMNTEAFF	TGTGCCAGCACCACCACAGGGGCCCCGATACAACGAATGAACACTGAAGCTTTCTTT
.	.	TRBV9	TRBJ2-2	CASSVAGDWTGELFF	TGTGCCAGCAGCGTAGCGGGAGATTGGACCGGGGAGCTGTTTTTT
.	once	TRBV30	TRBJ1-6	CAWSVRDNYNSPLHF	TGTGCCTGGAGTGTCCGGGACAATTATAATTCACCCCTCCACTTT
.	.	TRBV11-2	TRBJ2-4	CASSSHRGGAKNIQYF	TGTGCCAGCAGCTCCCACAGGGGGGGAGCCAAAAACATTCAGTACTTC